This is a list of T cell receptor beta chains from one sample in a study of Ad26.COV2.S vaccination and SARS-CoV-2 variants. Using immunoSEQ multiplex PCR, the repertoire was profiled, and TCRdb retains in-frame clones only, with some absent. The repertoire holds a few hundred thousand clones, more than 75% seen once, with around 3.7% in the top ten. The specimen comprised peripheral blood, sampled in a trial of Ad26.COV2.S vaccine versus placebo. The source of these receptors is a person aged 18-65 years who received the Ad26.COV2.S COVID-19 vaccine or a placebo. The CDR3 runs from the conserved cysteine through the conserved F or W. Each record gives: D gene, CDR3 length, V gene, J gene, CDR3 protein, CDR3 DNA. A D gene is named only where the DNA matches it firmly.

d_call: TRBD2; cdr3_length: 18; v_call: TRBV14; j_call: TRBJ2-3; cdr3_aa: CASSQGLRGGPSTDTQYF; cdr3_nt: TGTGCCAGCAGCCAAGGCTTGCGGGGGGGCCCAAGCACAGATACGCAGTATTTT
d_call: TRBD1; cdr3_length: 15; v_call: TRBV4-2; j_call: TRBJ1-2; cdr3_aa: CASSQTRTGADGYTF; cdr3_nt: TGTGCCAGCAGCCAGACGAGGACAGGGGCCGATGGCTACACCTTC
d_call: .; cdr3_length: 12; v_call: TRBV29-1; j_call: TRBJ1-1; cdr3_aa: CSARTVGTEAFF; cdr3_nt: TGCAGCGCCCGGACTGTTGGCACTGAAGCTTTCTTT
d_call: .; cdr3_length: 11; v_call: TRBV19; j_call: TRBJ1-1; cdr3_aa: CASRQHTEAFF; cdr3_nt: TGTGCCAGTAGGCAGCACACTGAAGCTTTCTTT
d_call: .; cdr3_length: 15; v_call: TRBV7-6; j_call: TRBJ2-7; cdr3_aa: CASSLAPGATYEQYF; cdr3_nt: TGTGCCAGCAGCTTAGCCCCAGGGGCAACCTACGAGCAGTACTTC
d_call: .; cdr3_length: 11; v_call: TRBV20-1; j_call: TRBJ2-2; cdr3_aa: CSAGDTGELFF; cdr3_nt: TGCAGTGCTGGGGACACCGGGGAGCTGTTTTTT
d_call: .; cdr3_length: 13; v_call: TRBV2; j_call: TRBJ1-6; cdr3_aa: CASSGDPNSPLHF; cdr3_nt: TGTGCCAGCAGTGGGGATCCAAATTCACCCCTCCACTTT
d_call: .; cdr3_length: 12; v_call: TRBV12-3/TRBV12-4; j_call: TRBJ2-1; cdr3_aa: CASSRGLDEQFF; cdr3_nt: TGTGCCAGCAGCCGGGGGCTGGATGAGCAGTTCTTC
d_call: .; cdr3_length: 15; v_call: TRBV27; j_call: TRBJ2-7; cdr3_aa: CASSPARELTYEQYF; cdr3_nt: TGTGCCAGCAGCCCAGCTAGGGAGCTTACCTACGAGCAGTACTTC
d_call: .; cdr3_length: 14; v_call: TRBV27; j_call: TRBJ1-2; cdr3_aa: CASSSRGGTYGYTF; cdr3_nt: TGTGCCAGCAGTTCTCGGGGAGGGACCTATGGCTACACCTTC
d_call: .; cdr3_length: 16; v_call: TRBV3-1/TRBV3-2; j_call: TRBJ1-6; cdr3_aa: CASSQDVTVGPSPLHF; cdr3_nt: TGTGCCAGCAGCCAAGACGTAACCGTAGGGCCTTCACCCCTCCACTTT
d_call: .; cdr3_length: 12; v_call: TRBV6-2/TRBV6-3; j_call: TRBJ2-5; cdr3_aa: CASSLASETQYF; cdr3_nt: TGTGCCAGCAGTCTAGCATCCGAGACCCAGTACTTC
d_call: .; cdr3_length: 16; v_call: TRBV4-1; j_call: TRBJ1-4; cdr3_aa: CASSQETPYIIEKLFF; cdr3_nt: TGCGCCAGCAGCCAAGAAACCCCCTACATAATCGAAAAACTGTTTTTT
d_call: .; cdr3_length: 15; v_call: TRBV5-1; j_call: TRBJ1-5; cdr3_aa: CASSFDGAANQPQHF; cdr3_nt: TGCGCCAGCAGCTTCGACGGGGCTGCTAATCAGCCCCAGCATTTT
d_call: .; cdr3_length: 13; v_call: TRBV27; j_call: TRBJ1-2; cdr3_aa: CASSLSAGSGYTF; cdr3_nt: TGTGCCAGCAGTTTATCGGCAGGGAGTGGCTACACCTTC
d_call: .; cdr3_length: 16; v_call: TRBV11-2; j_call: TRBJ2-7; cdr3_aa: CASSFGAGLSSYEQYF; cdr3_nt: TGTGCCAGCAGCTTCGGCGCAGGGCTGAGCTCCTACGAGCAGTACTTC
d_call: TRBD1; cdr3_length: 17; v_call: TRBV4-2; j_call: TRBJ1-5; cdr3_aa: CASSQGRDRESNQPQHF; cdr3_nt: TGTGCCAGCAGCCAAGGGAGGGACAGGGAGAGCAATCAGCCCCAGCATTTT
d_call: .; cdr3_length: 12; v_call: TRBV28; j_call: TRBJ1-4; cdr3_aa: CASSTENEKLFF; cdr3_nt: TGTGCCAGCAGTACAGAAAATGAAAAACTGTTTTTT
d_call: TRBD1; cdr3_length: 15; v_call: TRBV4-1; j_call: TRBJ1-2; cdr3_aa: CASSLGTGGLYGYTF; cdr3_nt: TGCGCCAGCAGCCTTGGGACAGGGGGTCTCTATGGCTACACCTTC
d_call: .; cdr3_length: 16; v_call: TRBV18; j_call: TRBJ1-1; cdr3_aa: CASSPLPPRVVTEAFF; cdr3_nt: TGTGCCAGCTCACCCCTCCCCCCCAGGGTGGTCACTGAAGCTTTCTTT
d_call: .; cdr3_length: 13; v_call: TRBV5-6; j_call: TRBJ2-1; cdr3_aa: CASSPEDRDEQFF; cdr3_nt: TGTGCCAGCAGCCCAGAGGATAGGGATGAGCAGTTCTTC
d_call: TRBD2; cdr3_length: 16; v_call: TRBV6-5; j_call: TRBJ2-3; cdr3_aa: CASSYSIAGGRHTQYF; cdr3_nt: TGTGCCAGCAGTTACTCGATAGCGGGGGGGCGCCATACGCAGTATTTT
d_call: .; cdr3_length: 13; v_call: TRBV2; j_call: TRBJ2-2; cdr3_aa: CASSARVTGELFF; cdr3_nt: TGTGCCAGCAGTGCTCGGGTCACCGGGGAGCTGTTTTTT